The present T cell receptor (beta chain) was sequenced within a study of OX40 agonist ivuxolimab in advanced cancers. Study details: Patients took ivuxolimab, an agonistic anti-OX40 (CD134) antibody. Hepatocellular carcinoma, melanoma, renal cell or head and neck cancer affected the dose-escalation patients. Three patients showed partial responses: one hepatocellular carcinoma and two cutaneous melanoma cases.

No patient had autoimmune disease or received systemic immunosuppression. The length of the CDR3 is 17 residues. V lost 0 bases, J lost 0 bases, and 5 bases stayed unmatched. The germline V gene encodes CDR1 SGHRS and CDR2 YFSETQ. The table came from immunoSEQ multiplex PCR; TCRdb's copy has only in-frame clones and leaves some out. Here the sample spans about 55,000 clones, roughly 86% being singletons. This sequence was found in an adult with an advanced solid tumor such as melanoma, head and neck, liver or kidney cancer. The source was CD4+ or CD8+ T cells sorted from blood, collected in a trial of the OX40 agonist ivuxolimab. The chain combines TRBV5-1 with TRBJ2-1; TRBD2 matches at 8 bases. The CDR3 loop reads CASSLVSGEFSYNEQFF. The CDR3 DNA sequence: TGCGCCAGCAGCTTGGTTAGCGGGGAATTCTCCTACAATGAGCAGTTCTTC.